This T cell receptor (beta chain) was identified in a study of CD8+ T cells in alopecia areata. Those with alopecia areata gave lesional scalp punch biopsies and peripheral blood. The sequencing template was cDNA reverse transcribed from extracted RNA. Sequencing used immunoSEQ multiplex PCR; TCRdb keeps in-frame clones, though not all of them. In the table there are 9,500 to 15,000 clones, around three fifths of which are singletons. The source of this sequence is a human donor with alopecia areata. Sample: skin.

The CDR3: CASSHPGTGFNEQFF. DNA of the CDR3: TGTGCCAGCTCACACCCCGGGACAGGCTTCAATGAGCAGTTCTTC. The chain recombines TRBV18 with TRBJ2-1, with 8 bases lining up with TRBD1. The CDR3 runs to 15 residues. V trimming: 4 bases; J trimming: 6 bases; junction bases outside the gene matches: 8. The V gene's germline CDR1 is KGHSH and CDR2 LQKENI.